The 2 T cell receptor beta chains below come from one sample, sequenced in a study of identifying expanded T cells in peripheral blood. Assay used: immunoSEQ multiplex PCR; TCRdb lists only in-frame clones, some missing. The data contain tens of thousands of clones, 88% of them seen just once; the ten biggest clones take up roughly 20%. The sequenced sample was blood. The source of these receptors is a person between 18 and 75 years old in good health.

Remarks on this clone: The sample carries other DNA sequences with the same CDR3. J is TRBJ1-2 and V is TRBV29-1, with 10 bases lining up with TRBD1. V shed 4 bases and J 5 bases; nucleotides not matched to a gene: 1. Germline values: CDR1 SQVTM, CDR2 ANQGSEA. The CDR3 length is 12 residues. CDR3 coding DNA: TGCAGCGTTGGGGGACAGGGGTATGGCTACACCTTC. It encodes CSVGGQGYGYTF.

V usage is TRBV10-3 and J usage is TRBJ2-1; 7 bases are a match to TRBD1. The trim removed 10 bases at V and 6 bases at J, leaving 9 bases unmatched. The CDR3 has 13 residues. In germline, CDR1 is ENHRY, CDR2 SYGVKD. CDR3 coding DNA: TGTGCCACGCTGCAGGGGGTCTCCAATGAGCAGTTCTTC. This gives the protein CATLQGVSNEQFF.